This TCR beta chain was observed in a study of identifying expanded T cells in peripheral blood. CDR3 size: 13 residues. Germline V gene sequence: CDR1 SGHRS, CDR2 YFSETQ. V was shortened by 3 bases and J by 5 bases, with 11 bases between the two germline ends. General study results and limits: Approximately two-week clone count variance significantly increased as total template count grew.

Collection occurred without any documented infections or immune events in donors. For this clone: Its cognate antigen is unknown.

The assay was immunoSEQ multiplex PCR, and TCRdb's table has in-frame clones only and misses some. The sample yields 45,000 to 65,000 clones, approximately 86% seen once. The receptor's source is a person between 18 and 75 years old in good health. The chain couples TRBV5-1 to TRBJ2-5, with D maybe TRBD2 (6 bases). The sample comprised blood. This CDR3 is CASSSGVLETQYF. The CDR3 DNA sequence: TGCGCCAGCAGCTCGGGGGTTCTGGAGACCCAGTACTTC.